This T cell receptor beta chain was sequenced for a study of T cell changes during pregnancy in multiple sclerosis. Profiled with immunoSEQ multiplex PCR; TCRdb holds only in-frame clones, not every one. Among over 70,000 clones listed, around 93% were seen once. J gave up 2 bases and V 7 bases, and 7 bases lay outside the gene matches. Germline CDR1 is SNHLY and CDR2 is FYNNEI. There are 14 residues in the CDR3. The V and J genes are TRBV2 and TRBJ1-1; 7 bases map to TRBD1. The TCR sequence derives from a female donor in good health, enrolled as a control in a pregnancy study. The sequenced sample was peripheral blood, obtained in the first trimester of pregnancy. CDR3 bases: TGTGCCAGCAAGTGGGACAGATTAAACACTGAAGCTTTCTTT. Translated: CASKWDRLNTEAFF.